These T cell receptor beta chains were read from a single sample in a study of blood T cell repertoires in COVID-19. This table comes from immunoSEQ multiplex PCR, and its TCRdb copy is limited to in-frame clones, with some not included. The table lists some 400,000 clones, around 87% of them singletons, with about 9.4% in the top ten. Sequenced sample: peripheral blood. These receptors were collected from a woman aged 25 to 39 with COVID-19, enrolled during active disease. The CDR3 runs from the conserved cysteine through the conserved F or W. The order of the fields is CDR3 length, D gene, J gene, V gene, clone size, CDR3 DNA, CDR3 protein. A D gene is named only where the DNA matches it firmly. Size is omitted from some rows. Given values are once, few, many or a class for expanded clones.

12 NA TRBJ1-4 TRBV15 NA TGTGCCACCAGCAGAGATTTAGTAGGACAGCTTTTT CATSRDLVGQLF
12 NA TRBJ2-5 TRBV4-3 NA TGCGCCAGCAGCCAAGATAGAGAGACCCAGTACTTC CASSQDRETQYF
18 TRBD1 TRBJ2-7 TRBV4-1 NA TGCGCCAGCAGCCAGAAACCCACCGTGGGACAGGGGGTCTACGAGCAGTACTTC CASSQKPTVGQGVYEQYF
16 TRBD2 TRBJ2-2 TRBV27 once TGTGCCAGCAGGCGAGGACTAGCCGTAAACACCGGGGAGCTGTTTTTT CASRRGLAVNTGELFF
15 TRBD2 TRBJ2-7 TRBV19 NA TGTGCCAGTAGTACCATTCGAGCGGGAGCTGACGAGCAGTACTTC CASSTIRAGADEQYF
14 NA TRBJ2-7 TRBV19 NA TGTGCCAGTAGTATATCCGCCTCAGCCTACGAGCAGTACTTC CASSISASAYEQYF
15 TRBD1 TRBJ2-1 TRBV27 NA TGTGCCAGCAGAATGGGACAGGGGTTGTTAGATGAGCAGTTCTTC CASRMGQGLLDEQFF
13 NA TRBJ2-1 TRBV29-1 NA TGCAGCGTTGTAAACCCTAAATTGCGTGAGCAGTTCTTC CSVVNPKLREQFF
14 NA TRBJ1-2 TRBV13 NA TGTGCCAGCAGCTTATCGGGTTTTGACTATGGCTACACCTTC CASSLSGFDYGYTF
14 TRBD2 TRBJ2-5 TRBV28 NA TGTGCCAGCAGTTTATGGGGGGAGGGAGAGACCCAGTACTTC CASSLWGEGETQYF
14 TRBD1 TRBJ1-4 TRBV6-2/TRBV6-3 NA TGTGCCAGCAGTCGCCGGGACAGTGGCGAAAAACTGTTTTTT CASSRRDSGEKLFF
18 TRBD2 TRBJ2-4 TRBV4-3 few TGCGCCAGCAGCCAAGATGCCACTAGCGGGAGCGGCAAAAACATTCAGTACTTC CASSQDATSGSGKNIQYF
14 TRBD1 TRBJ1-5 TRBV28 NA TGTGCCAGCAGTTTATCCGGGACAGTCTTTCCCCAGCATTTT CASSLSGTVFPQHF
13 NA TRBJ2-1 TRBV6-5 NA TGTGCCAGCACGCTCAGTCCTGGCCATGAGCAGTTCTTC CASTLSPGHEQFF
16 TRBD2 TRBJ2-1 TRBV15 once TGTGCCACCAGCAGAGCCGGGACTAGCGGGAGCTATGAGCAGTTCTTC CATSRAGTSGSYEQFF
17 NA TRBJ2-7 TRBV28 NA TGTGCCAGCAGTCCAACCGAGGGTAGCGGTTACTCCTACGAGCAGTACTTC CASSPTEGSGYSYEQYF
18 TRBD2 TRBJ2-7 TRBV23-1 NA TGCGCCAGCAGTCAATCCGAGGAAACTAGCGGTGTGACCTACGAGCAGTACTTC CASSQSEETSGVTYEQYF
15 NA TRBJ2-5 TRBV7-9 NA TGTGCCAGCAGCTTAGGGGACACCTCGTTCGAGACCCAGTACTTC CASSLGDTSFETQYF
17 NA TRBJ2-1 TRBV5-1 NA TGCGCCAGCAGCTTGGAAGGTAGCGGCCCCCTCTACAATGAGCAGTTCTTC CASSLEGSGPLYNEQFF
15 NA TRBJ1-4 TRBV2 once TGTGCCAGCAGGGGACTTGGTGCAACTAATGAAAAACTGTTTTTT CASRGLGATNEKLFF
15 NA TRBJ1-1 TRBV5-1 NA TGCGCCAGCAGAATGGACATCCTCATGAACACTGAAGCTTTCTTT CASRMDILMNTEAFF
15 TRBD2 TRBJ2-2 TRBV3-1/TRBV3-2 once TGTGCCAGCAGCCACCTCGGCGGGAGGGTCGGGGAGCTGTTTTTT CASSHLGGRVGELFF
15 TRBD1 TRBJ2-7 TRBV28 NA TGTGCCAGCAGGGATACAGGGGATTGGTCCTACGAGCAGTACTTC CASRDTGDWSYEQYF
14 NA TRBJ1-1 TRBV27 NA TGTGCCAGCAGTTTAATTGATAGTAGGGGCAGGGCTTTCTTT CASSLIDSRGRAFF
14 TRBD2 TRBJ2-1 TRBV28 NA TGTGCCAGCACCTCGCCCAGCGGGGGAAATGAGCAGTTCTTC CASTSPSGGNEQFF
15 TRBD2 TRBJ2-1 TRBV11-2 NA TGTGCCAGCAGCTTTAGCGGGAGCGTCTACAATGAGCAGTTCTTC CASSFSGSVYNEQFF
16 NA TRBJ2-7 TRBV2 NA TGTGCCAGCAGTGGCCCTTCGTTGCAGGGGACCTACGAGCAGTACTTC CASSGPSLQGTYEQYF
13 NA TRBJ2-3 TRBV3-1/TRBV3-2 NA TGTGCCAGCAGCCAAGGGCGGGGAGATACGCAGTATTTT CASSQGRGDTQYF
14 NA TRBJ2-7 TRBV6-6 NA TGTGCCAGCAGTTACAGGACTACTTCCTACGAGCAGTACTTC CASSYRTTSYEQYF
15 NA TRBJ2-5 TRBV7-3 few TGTGCCAGCAGCTTAGAAGGGCTAGCTCGAGAGACCCAGTACTTC CASSLEGLARETQYF